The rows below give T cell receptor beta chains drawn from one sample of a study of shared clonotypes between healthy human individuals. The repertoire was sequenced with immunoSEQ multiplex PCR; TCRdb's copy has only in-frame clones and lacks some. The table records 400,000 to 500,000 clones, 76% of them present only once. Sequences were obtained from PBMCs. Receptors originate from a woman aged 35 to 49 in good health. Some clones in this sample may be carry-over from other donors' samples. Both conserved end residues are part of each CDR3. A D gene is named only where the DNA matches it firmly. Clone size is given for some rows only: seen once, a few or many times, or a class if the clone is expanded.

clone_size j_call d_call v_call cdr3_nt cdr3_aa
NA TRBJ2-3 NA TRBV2 TGTGCCAGCAGTGAAAGGCGGGCGCCCACAGATACGCAGTATTTT CASSERRAPTDTQYF
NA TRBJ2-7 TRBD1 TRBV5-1 TGCGCCAGCAGTAGGACAGGGCCGAGCTCCTACGAGCAGTACTTC CASSRTGPSSYEQYF
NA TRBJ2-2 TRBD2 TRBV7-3 TGTGCCAGCAGCCCGGGGGGCGGGAGGGCCGTCGGGGAGCTGTTTTTT CASSPGGGRAVGELFF
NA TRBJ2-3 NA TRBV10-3 TGTGCCATCAGTCGGGACTTCGCTAGCACAGATACGCAGTATTTT CAISRDFASTDTQYF
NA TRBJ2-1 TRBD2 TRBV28 TGTGCCAGCAGTTTATGGGGCGGGAGAATCAATGAGCAGTTCTTC CASSLWGGRINEQFF
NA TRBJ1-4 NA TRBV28 TGTGCCAGCAGTTTAGAGGGAGCACCTAATGAAAAACTGTTTTTT CASSLEGAPNEKLFF
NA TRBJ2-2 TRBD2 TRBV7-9 TGTGCCAGCAGCTACGGGGGGAGGAACACCGGGGAGCTGTTTTTT CASSYGGRNTGELFF
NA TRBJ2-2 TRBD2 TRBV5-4 TGTGCCAGCAGCGTGGGACTAGCAGATACCGGGGAGCTGTTTTTT CASSVGLADTGELFF
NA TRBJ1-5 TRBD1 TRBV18 TGTGCCAGCTCACCCGACAGGGTCGATAGTCAGCCCCAGCATTTT CASSPDRVDSQPQHF
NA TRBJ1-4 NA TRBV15 TGTGCCACCAGCAGAGAAGTAAGAAATGGCGAAAAACTGTTTTTT CATSREVRNGEKLFF
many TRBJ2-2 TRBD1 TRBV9 TGTGCCAGCAGCCCCAGGGGGCGCGGGGAGCTGTTTTTT CASSPRGRGELFF
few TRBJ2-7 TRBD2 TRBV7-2 TGTGCCAGCAGCGCGTTAGCGGGAGGGGCCTACGAGCAGTACTTC CASSALAGGAYEQYF
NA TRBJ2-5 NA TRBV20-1 TGCAGTGCTAGACTGCAAGAGACCCAGTACTTC CSARLQETQYF
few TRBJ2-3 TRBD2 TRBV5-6 TGTGCCAGCAGTTCAGGACTAGCGGGAGGACTTCCGGGGGATACGCAGTATTTT CASSSGLAGGLPGDTQYF
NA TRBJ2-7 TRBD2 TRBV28 TGTGCCAGCAGTTCGCCCGGGACTAGCAAATCCTACGAGCAGTACTTC CASSSPGTSKSYEQYF